The next 6 T cell receptor beta chains were all read from a single sample in a study of shared clonotypes between healthy human individuals. The protocol was immunoSEQ multiplex PCR, while the TCRdb copy is restricted to in-frame clones and leaves out a portion. The table has about 530,000 clones, about 96% seen once. The source material was naive CD4+ T cells sorted from blood. Regarding subset: CD45RA+ positively selected. Receptors originate from a woman in her thirties in good health.

The rearrangement links TRBV11-2 to TRBJ1-1; D call uncertain. CDR3 length: 13 residues. Germline loops: CDR1 SGHAT, CDR2 FQNNGV. V lost 5 bases and J 2 bases, leaving 9 bases between the germline ends. The CDR3 is CASSPRENTEAFF. CDR3 coding DNA: TGTGCCAGCAGCCCGCGGGAAAACACTGAAGCTTTCTTT.

The chain employs TRBV6-1 and TRBJ1-1; D gene ambiguous. CDR3 size: 15 residues. The germline V gene has CDR1 MNHNS and CDR2 SASEGT. Trimming pared 2 bases from V and 4 bases from J, leaving 14 bases between. The CDR3 sequence: CASSERAGRGTEAFF. The CDR3 coding sequence is TGTGCCAGCAGTGAACGTGCGGGGAGAGGCACTGAAGCTTTCTTT.

This chain links TRBV27 with TRBJ1-2; D is perhaps TRBD1 (6 bases). Germline CDR1 reads MNHEY; CDR2 reads SMNVEV (reference sequence). The CDR3 spans 16 residues. V was trimmed by 6 bases and J by 4 bases, leaving 21 bases between them. This chain's CDR3 is CASRVAGGPPTYGYTF. The CDR3 coding sequence is TGTGCCAGCAGAGTGGCGGGGGGGCCGCCAACCTATGGCTACACCTTC.

This clone has only one observation. The chain links TRBV5-1 to TRBJ1-5, with D uncertain. Trimming shortened V by 0 bases and J by 6 bases, and 7 bases separated the two germline ends. The CDR3 extends over 13 amino acids. The germline V gene has CDR1 SGHRS and CDR2 YFSETQ. CDR3: CASSLGAAQPQHF. The CDR3 nucleotides are TGCGCCAGCAGCTTGGGCGCGGCTCAGCCCCAGCATTTT.

The CDR3 loop is CASSQAPTQGETEKLFF. In DNA form, the CDR3 reads TGCGCCAGCAGCCAAGCACCGACACAGGGAGAGACTGAAAAACTGTTTTTT. The chain links TRBV4-1 to TRBJ1-4; possible D gene TRBD1, 6 bases. This CDR3 is 17 amino acids long. The germline V gene encodes CDR1 MGHRA and CDR2 YSYEKL. V lost 1 base and J 7 bases, leaving 19 bases between the germline ends.

This clone was recorded only once. This rearrangement joins TRBV28 to TRBJ1-4; a weak D match, TRBD1 (6 bases). In germline, CDR1 is MDHEN, CDR2 SYDVKM. V was pared by 6 bases and J by 8 bases, with 19 bases between. CDR3 length equals 15 residues. CDR3 in amino acids: CASSPPDRGREKLFF. The CDR3 region has the DNA TGTGCCAGCAGCCCCCCCGATCGGGGGCGCGAAAAACTGTTTTTT.